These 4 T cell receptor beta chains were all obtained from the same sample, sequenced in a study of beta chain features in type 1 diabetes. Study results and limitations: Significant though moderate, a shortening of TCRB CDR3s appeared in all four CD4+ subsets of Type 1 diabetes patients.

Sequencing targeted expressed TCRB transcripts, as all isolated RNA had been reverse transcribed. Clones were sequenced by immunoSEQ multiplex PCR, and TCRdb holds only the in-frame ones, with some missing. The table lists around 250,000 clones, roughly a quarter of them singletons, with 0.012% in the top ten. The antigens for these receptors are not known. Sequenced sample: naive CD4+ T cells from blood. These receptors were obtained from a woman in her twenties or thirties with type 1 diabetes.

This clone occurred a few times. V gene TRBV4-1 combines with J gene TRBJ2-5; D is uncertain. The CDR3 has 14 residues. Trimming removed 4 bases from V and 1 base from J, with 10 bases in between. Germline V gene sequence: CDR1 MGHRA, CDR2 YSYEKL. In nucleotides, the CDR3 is TGCGCCAGCAGCCCCCCTAGTCTCCAAGAGACCCAGTACTTC. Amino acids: CASSPPSLQETQYF.

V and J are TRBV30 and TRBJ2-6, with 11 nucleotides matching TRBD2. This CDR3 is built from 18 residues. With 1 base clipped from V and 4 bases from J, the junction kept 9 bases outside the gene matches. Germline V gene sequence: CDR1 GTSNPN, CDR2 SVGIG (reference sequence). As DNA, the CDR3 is TGTGCCTGGAGTGCCCACCTAGCGGGAGGATCGGGGGCCAACGTCCTGACTTTC. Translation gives CAWSAHLAGGSGANVLTF.

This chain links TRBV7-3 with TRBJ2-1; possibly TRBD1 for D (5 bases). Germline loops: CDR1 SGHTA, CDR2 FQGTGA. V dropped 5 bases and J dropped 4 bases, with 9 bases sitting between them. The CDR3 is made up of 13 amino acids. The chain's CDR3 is CASSMDIYNEQFF. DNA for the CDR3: TGTGCCAGCAGCATGGACATTTACAATGAGCAGTTCTTC. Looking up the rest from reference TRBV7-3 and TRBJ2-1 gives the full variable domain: GAGVSQTPSNKVTEKGKYVELRCDPISGHTALYWYRQSLGQGPEFLIYFQGTGAADDSGLPNDRFFAVRPEGSVSTLKIQRTERGDSAVYLCASSMDIYNEQFFGPGTRLTVL.

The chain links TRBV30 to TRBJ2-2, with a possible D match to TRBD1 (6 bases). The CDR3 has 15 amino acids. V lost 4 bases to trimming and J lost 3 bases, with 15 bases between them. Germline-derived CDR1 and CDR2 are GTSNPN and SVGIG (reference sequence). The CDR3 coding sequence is TGTGCCTGGACCCCCAGGGGAGTTTACACCGGGGAGCTGTTTTTT. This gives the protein CAWTPRGVYTGELFF.